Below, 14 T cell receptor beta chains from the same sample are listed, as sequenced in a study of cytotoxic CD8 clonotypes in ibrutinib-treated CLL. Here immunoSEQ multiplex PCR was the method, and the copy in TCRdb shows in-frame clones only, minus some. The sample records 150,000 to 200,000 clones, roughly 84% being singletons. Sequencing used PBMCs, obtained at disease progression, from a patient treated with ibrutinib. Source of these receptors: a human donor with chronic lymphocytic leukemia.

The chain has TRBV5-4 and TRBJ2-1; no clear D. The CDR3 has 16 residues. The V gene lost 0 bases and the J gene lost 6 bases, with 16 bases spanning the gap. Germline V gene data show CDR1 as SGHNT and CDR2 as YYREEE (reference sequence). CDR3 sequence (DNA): TGTGCCAGCAGCTTGGTCATCTTGGGATCCCGCAATGAGCAGTTCTTC. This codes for CASSLVILGSRNEQFF.

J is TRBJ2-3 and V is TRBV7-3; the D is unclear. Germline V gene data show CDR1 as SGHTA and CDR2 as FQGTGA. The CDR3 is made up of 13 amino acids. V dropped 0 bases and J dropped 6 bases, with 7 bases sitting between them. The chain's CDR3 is CASSLTSVDTQYF. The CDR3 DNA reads TGTGCCAGCAGCTTAACGTCGGTGGATACGCAGTATTTT. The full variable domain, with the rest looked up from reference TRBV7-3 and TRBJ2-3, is GAGVSQTPSNKVTEKGKYVELRCDPISGHTALYWYRQSLGQGPEFLIYFQGTGAADDSGLPNDRFFAVRPEGSVSTLKIQRTERGDSAVYLCASSLTSVDTQYFGPGTRLTVL.

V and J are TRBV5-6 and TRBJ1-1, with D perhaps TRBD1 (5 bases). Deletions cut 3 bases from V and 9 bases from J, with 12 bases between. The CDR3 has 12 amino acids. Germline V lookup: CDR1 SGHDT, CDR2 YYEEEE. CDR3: CASSYPGRKAFF. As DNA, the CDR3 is TGTGCCAGCAGCTACCCGGGACGTAAAGCTTTCTTT.

The chain's CDR3 is CASSLALGTDTQYF. CDR3 DNA: TGCGCCAGCAGCTTGGCTCTCGGAACAGATACGCAGTATTTT. The chain has TRBV5-1 and TRBJ2-3; D not certain. The CDR3 is 14 amino acids. The germline gives CDR1 SGHRS, CDR2 YFSETQ. The germline V and J ends were trimmed by 0 bases and 3 bases, with 8 bases remaining between them.

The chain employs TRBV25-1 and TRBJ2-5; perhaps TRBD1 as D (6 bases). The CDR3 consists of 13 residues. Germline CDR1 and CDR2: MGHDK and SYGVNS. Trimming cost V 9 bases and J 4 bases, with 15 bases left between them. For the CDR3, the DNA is TGTGCCAGTAAAACAGGGACGGGAGAGACCCAGTACTTC. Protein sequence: CASKTGTGETQYF.

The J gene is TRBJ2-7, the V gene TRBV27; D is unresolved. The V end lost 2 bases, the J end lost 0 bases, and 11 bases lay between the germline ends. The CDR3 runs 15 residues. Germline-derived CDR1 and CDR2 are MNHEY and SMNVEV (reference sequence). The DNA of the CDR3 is TGTGCCAGCAGTTTAGGCAGAGCAAGCTCCTACGAGCAGTACTTC. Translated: CASSLGRASSYEQYF.

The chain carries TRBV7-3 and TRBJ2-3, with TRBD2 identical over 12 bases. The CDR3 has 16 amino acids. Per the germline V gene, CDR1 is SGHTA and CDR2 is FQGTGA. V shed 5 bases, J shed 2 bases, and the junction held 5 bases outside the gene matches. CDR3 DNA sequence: TGTGCCAGCAGCATAGGACTAGCGGGAACCACAGATACGCAGTATTTT. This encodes CASSIGLAGTTDTQYF.

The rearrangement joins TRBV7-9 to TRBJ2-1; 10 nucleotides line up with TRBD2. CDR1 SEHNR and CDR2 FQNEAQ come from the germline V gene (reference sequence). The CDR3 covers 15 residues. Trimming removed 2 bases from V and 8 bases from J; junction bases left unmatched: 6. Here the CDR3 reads CASSLILAGGYEQFF. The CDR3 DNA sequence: TGTGCCAGCAGCTTAATATTAGCGGGAGGCTATGAGCAGTTCTTC.

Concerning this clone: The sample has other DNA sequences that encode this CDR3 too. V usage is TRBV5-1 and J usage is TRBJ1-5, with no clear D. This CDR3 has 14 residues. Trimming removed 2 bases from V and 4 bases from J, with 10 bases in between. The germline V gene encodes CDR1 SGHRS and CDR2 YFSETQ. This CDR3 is CASSLGSDNQPQHF. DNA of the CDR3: TGCGCCAGCAGCTTAGGTTCGGATAATCAGCCCCAGCATTTT.

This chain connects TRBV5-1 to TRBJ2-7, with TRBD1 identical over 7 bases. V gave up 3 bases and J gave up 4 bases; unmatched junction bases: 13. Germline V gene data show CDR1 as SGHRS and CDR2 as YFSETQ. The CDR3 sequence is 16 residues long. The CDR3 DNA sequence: TGCGCCAGCAGCTCCCCTCGGACAGGCAACGCATACGAGCAGTACTTC. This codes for CASSSPRTGNAYEQYF.

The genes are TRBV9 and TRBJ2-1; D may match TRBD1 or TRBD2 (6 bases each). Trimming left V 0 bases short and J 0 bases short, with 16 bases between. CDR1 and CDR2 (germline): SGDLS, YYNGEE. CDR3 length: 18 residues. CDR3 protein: CASSVGGAGQSSYNEQFF. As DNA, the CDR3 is TGTGCCAGCAGCGTAGGGGGGGCAGGTCAGAGCTCCTACAATGAGCAGTTCTTC.

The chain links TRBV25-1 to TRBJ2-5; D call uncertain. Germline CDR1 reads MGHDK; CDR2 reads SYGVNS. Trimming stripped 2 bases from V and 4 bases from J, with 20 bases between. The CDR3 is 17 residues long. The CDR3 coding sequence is TGTGCCAGCAGTGAAATCTTTACGTGGGGAAACATAGAGACCCAGTACTTC. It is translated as CASSEIFTWGNIETQYF.

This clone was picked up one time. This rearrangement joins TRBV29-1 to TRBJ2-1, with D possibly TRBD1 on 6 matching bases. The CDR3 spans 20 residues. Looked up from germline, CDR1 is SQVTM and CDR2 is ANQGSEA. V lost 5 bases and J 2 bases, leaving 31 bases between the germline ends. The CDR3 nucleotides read TGCAGCGTTCGTCCCTTGTCGTCCCGGGACCGACAGGCTCCCTACAATGAGCAGTTCTTC. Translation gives CSVRPLSSRDRQAPYNEQFF.

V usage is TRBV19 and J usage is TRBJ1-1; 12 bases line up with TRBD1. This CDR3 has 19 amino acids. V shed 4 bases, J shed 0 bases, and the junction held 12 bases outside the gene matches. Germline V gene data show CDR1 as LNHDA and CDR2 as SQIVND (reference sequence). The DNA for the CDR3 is TGTGCCAGTAGTACACCGGGACAGGGGGCGGTTGAGGTGAACACTGAAGCTTTCTTT. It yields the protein CASSTPGQGAVEVNTEAFF.